This T cell receptor beta chain is drawn from a study of cytotoxic CD8 clonotypes in ibrutinib-treated CLL. TCRdb keeps only in-frame clones here, not all; method: immunoSEQ multiplex PCR. The table includes approximately 350,000 clones, around 66% detected once. The CDR3 spans 17 residues. The germline gives CDR1 PRHDT, CDR2 FYEKMQ (reference sequence). Trimming left V 5 bases short and J 2 bases short, with 22 bases between. This clone was observed a handful of times. The V and J genes are TRBV13 and TRBJ2-7, with D possibly matching TRBD2 (6 bases). The origin of this receptor is a human donor with chronic lymphocytic leukemia. The sequenced sample was PBMCs, obtained after 36 months of ibrutinib treatment. CDR3 sequence (DNA): TGTGCCAGCAGCGATACCCAAAGACATGCGGGAACCTACGAGCAGTACTTC. This sequence encodes CASSDTQRHAGTYEQYF.